Listed here are 15 T cell receptor beta chains from one sample, sequenced in a study of regulatory T cells in long-lasting Graves disease. Time point in this sample: persistent/refractory GD, antithyroid drugs over 5 years with positive TRAb. Generation of the TCR library employed RNA extracted from PBMCs. Building the TCR beta libraries relied on iRepertoire HTBI primers, and CDR3 regions underwent Arm-PCR. A single record per CDR3 protein comes from TCRdb applying MiXCR to the multiplex PCR reads. The profile shows a few hundred thousand distinct CDR3 sequences, roughly a quarter of them singletons. The specimen was peripheral blood mononuclear cells (PBMCs), collected when the disease was refractory, from a patient treated with antithyroid drugs. The origin of the receptors is a female donor with Graves disease.

This clonotype was seen at least ten times. V and J are TRBV29-1 and TRBJ2-5, with D perhaps assigned TRBD1 or TRBD2 (6 bases each). Germline loops: CDR1 SQVTM, CDR2 ANQGSEA. Trimming removed 4 bases at V and 5 bases at J, with 11 bases between. This CDR3 has 12 amino acids. In nucleotides, the CDR3 is TGCAGCGTTGTAGGGGGGCGGGAGACCCAGTACTTC. It codes for CSVVGGRETQYF.

The CDR3 loop is CSAGDSSNYGYTF. CDR3 nucleotides: TGCAGTGCTGGGGACAGCTCTAACTATGGCTACACCTTC. The J gene is TRBJ1-2, the V gene TRBV20-1; 7 nucleotides line up with TRBD1. The junction had 3 bases not matched to a gene; V was cut back by 5 bases and J by 0 bases. Germline V gene lookup returns CDR1 DFQATT and CDR2 SNEGSKA (reference sequence). The CDR3 consists of 13 residues.

This clonotype was counted at least ten times. V is TRBV5-4 and J is TRBJ1-1; no clear D. This CDR3 is built from 15 residues. Germline assignment: CDR1 SGHNT and CDR2 YYREEE (reference sequence). The V gene lost 2 bases and the J gene lost 1 base, with 12 bases spanning the gap. The CDR3 sequence is CASSLGRVRNTEAFF. CDR3 in DNA: TGTGCCAGCAGCTTAGGGAGGGTAAGGAACACTGAAGCTTTCTTT.

The rearrangement uses TRBV7-9 and TRBJ2-7; TRBD2 matches 16 bases. J was trimmed by 0 bases and V by 0 bases; bases with no gene match: 5. Germline CDR1 and CDR2: SEHNR and FQNEAQ (reference sequence). The CDR3 consists of 19 residues. This CDR3 is CASSLAPGLAGGNSYEQYF. The CDR3 region has the DNA TGTGCCAGCAGCTTAGCACCGGGACTAGCGGGAGGGAACTCCTACGAGCAGTACTTC.

This clonotype was counted between two and nine times. CDR3 sequence (DNA): TGTGCCAGCAGTGGATCGGGGACTAGCATCCATGAGCAGTTCTTC. As protein: CASSGSGTSIHEQFF. V usage is TRBV28 and J usage is TRBJ2-1; 9 positions match TRBD2. V gave up 5 bases and J gave up 8 bases; unmatched junction bases: 10. This CDR3 has 15 residues. The germline CDR1 and CDR2 sequences are MDHEN and SYDVKM.

This chain uses TRBV4-1 with TRBJ2-7; D unresolved. Germline CDR1 MGHRA, CDR2 YSYEKL. V lost 3 bases, J lost 0 bases, and 9 bases lay in between. The CDR3 sequence is 14 residues long. In DNA form, the CDR3 reads TGCGCCAGCAGCCACCAGGTTACCTCCTACGAGCAGTACTTC. Its protein product is CASSHQVTSYEQYF.

J is TRBJ1-1 and V is TRBV6-5; tentative D call: TRBD1 (6 bases). The CDR3 spans 16 residues. Trimming removed 2 bases from V and 3 bases from J, with 16 bases in between. Germline V lookup: CDR1 MNHEY, CDR2 SVGAGI. CDR3 in amino acids: CASSYVGGPGDTEAFF. In nucleotides, the CDR3 is TGTGCCAGCAGTTACGTGGGGGGGCCGGGGGACACTGAAGCTTTCTTT.

V gene TRBV6-2 or TRBV6-3 combines with J gene TRBJ1-6; 12 bases fit TRBD1. In germline, CDR1 is MNHEY, CDR2 SVGEGT. The V segment lost 2 bases and the J segment 7 bases; nucleotides outside the gene matches: 6. This CDR3 spans 17 amino acids. CDR3 in amino acids: CASSYGTGGAWNSPLHF. The CDR3 DNA sequence: TGTGCCAGCAGTTACGGGACAGGGGGCGCGTGGAATTCACCCCTCCACTTT.

V is TRBV20-1 and J is TRBJ2-7; 16 bases are shared with TRBD2. This CDR3 spans 18 amino acids. The germline V gene encodes CDR1 DFQATT and CDR2 SNEGSKA (reference sequence). V was clipped by 5 bases and J by 0 bases; unmatched bases: 10. The DNA for the CDR3 is TGCAGTGCTGGCAAGCCGGGACTAGCGGGAGGGAGCTCCTACGAGCAGTACTTC. As protein: CSAGKPGLAGGSSYEQYF.

This clonotype was seen a handful of times. The rearrangement uses TRBV2 and TRBJ2-1; D perhaps matches TRBD2 (6 bases). The V and J ends lost 6 bases and 7 bases respectively, with 16 bases between them. The CDR3 sequence is 14 residues long. Germline V gene sequence: CDR1 SNHLY, CDR2 FYNNEI. The CDR3 nucleotides are TGTGCCAGCAGAGAGGCTAGCGTGAAGAATGAGCAGTTCTTC. Protein product: CASREASVKNEQFF.

This clonotype was seen many times. The CDR3 coding sequence is TGTGCCTGGAGTGGAGTAGCAGAAAAACTGTTTTTT. This codes for CAWSGVAEKLFF. The chain combines TRBV30 with TRBJ1-4; D not certain. V was cut by 1 base and J by 8 bases, with 8 bases left in between. Germline CDR1 GTSNPN, CDR2 SVGIG (reference sequence). The CDR3 spans 12 residues.

This clonotype was seen ten or more times. The chain is built from TRBV2 and TRBJ2-7; 9 nucleotides line up with TRBD2. This CDR3 comprises 17 residues. V was pared by 6 bases and J by 0 bases, with 12 bases of the junction left unmatched. CDR1 and CDR2 from the germline V gene are SNHLY and FYNNEI. CDR3 loop: CASRSSGRGSFSYEQYF. CDR3 DNA sequence: TGTGCCAGCAGAAGTAGCGGGAGAGGCTCGTTCTCCTACGAGCAGTACTTC.

As to this clonotype: A much larger clone differs from this one at a single base, so this may be a read error. The chain recombines TRBV7-2 with TRBJ1-4, with 8 nucleotides matching TRBD1. This CDR3 contains 16 residues. Germline V gene data show CDR1 as SGHTA and CDR2 as FQGNSA. The chain's CDR3 is CASSIGQGGTNENLFF. For the CDR3, the DNA is TGTGCCAGCAGCATCGGACAGGGCGGAACTAATGAAAACCTGTTTTTT.

This clonotype was detected only a few times. The genes are TRBV6-1 and TRBJ1-2, with TRBD1 identical over 8 bases. The V gene's germline CDR1 is MNHNS and CDR2 SASEGT. V lost 6 bases and J lost 5; bases outside the gene matches: 5. The CDR3 sequence is 13 residues long. The CDR3 protein is CASRTGGAYGYTF. The CDR3 DNA follows: TGTGCCAGCAGAACAGGGGGGGCTTATGGCTACACCTTC.

This clonotype turned up a few times. This CDR3 is CASRREGGANYGYTF. As DNA, the CDR3 is TGTGCCAGCAGGAGGGAGGGAGGCGCTAACTATGGCTACACCTTC. The chain recombines TRBV7-9 with TRBJ1-2, with D unclear. Germline CDR1 reads SEHNR; CDR2 reads FQNEAQ (reference sequence). V lost 6 bases to trimming and J lost 0 bases, with 14 bases between them. The CDR3 has 15 amino acids.